Below, one T cell receptor beta chain is given with its context. Its antigen is currently unknown. The CDR3 spans 16 residues. Looked up from germline, CDR1 is MDHEN and CDR2 is SYDVKM. The germline V and J ends were trimmed by 6 bases and 0 bases, with 17 bases remaining between them. The PCR had 60 Vbeta and 13 Jbeta primers. TCRdb's table, derived via immunoSEQ multiplex PCR, lists solely in-frame clones and lacks some. The data hold around 200,000 clones, with 75% to 85% observed a single time. The source of the sample is a study of cytomegalovirus exposure and HLA in healthy donors. The wider study: Within an early data release were around 87 million unique TCRs drawn from HLA-typed donors.

General observations from the study: Researchers reported that a few CMV-associated chains were confirmed in vitro as CMV antigen-specific. The authors excluded some V segments, including TRBV6-2 and TRBV6-3, as indistinguishable.

The chain recombines TRBV28 with TRBJ1-1, with D hard to call. Sequenced sample: PBMCs. The TCR originated in an older woman in good health and CMV-seropositive. The CDR3 loop reads CASSSYGQVMNTEAFF. In DNA form, the CDR3 reads TGTGCCAGCAGCTCATACGGCCAGGTTATGAACACTGAAGCTTTCTTT.